This T cell receptor beta chain was recorded in a study of OX40 agonist ivuxolimab in advanced cancers. Only a few counts were recorded for this clone. Trimming removed 3 bases from V and 8 bases from J, with 11 bases in between. This CDR3 contains 14 residues. CDR1 is SNHLY, CDR2 FYNNEI, per germline. The method was immunoSEQ multiplex PCR; TCRdb's version includes in-frame clones alone and lacks a portion of them. Found here are more than 50,000 clones, roughly four fifths of them singletons; the top ten hold over 0.6%. The rearrangement links TRBV2 to TRBJ1-6; D uncertain. The sequence was obtained from an adult with an advanced solid tumor such as melanoma, head and neck, liver or kidney cancer. This material consisted of CD4+ or CD8+ T cells sorted from blood, taken in a trial of the OX40 agonist ivuxolimab. CDR3 residues: CASSDSYGDSPLHF. For the CDR3, the DNA is TGTGCCAGCAGTGATTCTTATGGGGATTCACCCCTCCACTTT.